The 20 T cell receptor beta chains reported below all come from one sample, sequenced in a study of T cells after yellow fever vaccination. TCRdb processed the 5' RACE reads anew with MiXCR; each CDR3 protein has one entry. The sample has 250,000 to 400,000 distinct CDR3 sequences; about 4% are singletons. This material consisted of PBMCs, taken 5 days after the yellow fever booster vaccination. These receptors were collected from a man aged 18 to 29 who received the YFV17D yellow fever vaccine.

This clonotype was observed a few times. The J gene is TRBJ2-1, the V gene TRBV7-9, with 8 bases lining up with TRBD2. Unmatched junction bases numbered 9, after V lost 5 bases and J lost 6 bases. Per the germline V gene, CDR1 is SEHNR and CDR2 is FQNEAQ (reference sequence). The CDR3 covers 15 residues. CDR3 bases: TGTGCCAGCAGCCCTCGGGGGGGCCGGAGCAATGAGCAGTTCTTC. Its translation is CASSPRGGRSNEQFF.

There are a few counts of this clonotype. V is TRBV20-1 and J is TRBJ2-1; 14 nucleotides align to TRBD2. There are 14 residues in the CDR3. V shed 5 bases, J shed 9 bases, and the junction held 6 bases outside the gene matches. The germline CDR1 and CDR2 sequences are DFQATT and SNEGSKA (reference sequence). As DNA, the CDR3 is TGCAGTGCTCCCGGACTAGCGGGGGGCGGTGAGCAGTTCTTC. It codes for CSAPGLAGGGEQFF.

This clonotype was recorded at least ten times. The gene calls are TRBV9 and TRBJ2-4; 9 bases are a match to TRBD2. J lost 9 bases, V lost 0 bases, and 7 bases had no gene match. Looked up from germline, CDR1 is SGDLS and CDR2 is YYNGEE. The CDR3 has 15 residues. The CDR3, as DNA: TGTGCCAGCAGCGTAGGAGGGACTAGCATTCCCATTCAGTACTTC. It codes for CASSVGGTSIPIQYF.

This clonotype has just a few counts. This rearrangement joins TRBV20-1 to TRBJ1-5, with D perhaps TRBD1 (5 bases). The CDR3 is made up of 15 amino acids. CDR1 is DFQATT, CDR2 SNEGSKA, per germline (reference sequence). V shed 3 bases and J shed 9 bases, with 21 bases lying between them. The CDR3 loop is CSARTPGVYGAPQHF. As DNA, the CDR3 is TGCAGTGCTAGGACCCCTGGAGTTTATGGGGCGCCCCAGCATTTT.

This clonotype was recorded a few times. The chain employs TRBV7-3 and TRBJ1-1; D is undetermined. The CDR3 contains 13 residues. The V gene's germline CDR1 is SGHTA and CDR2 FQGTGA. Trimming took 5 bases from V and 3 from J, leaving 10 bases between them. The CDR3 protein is CASSIRKDTEAFF. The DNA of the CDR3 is TGTGCCAGCAGCATCAGAAAGGACACTGAAGCTTTCTTT. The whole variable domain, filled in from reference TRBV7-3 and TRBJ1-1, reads GAGVSQTPSNKVTEKGKYVELRCDPISGHTALYWYRQSLGQGPEFLIYFQGTGAADDSGLPNDRFFAVRPEGSVSTLKIQRTERGDSAVYLCASSIRKDTEAFFGQGTRLTVV.

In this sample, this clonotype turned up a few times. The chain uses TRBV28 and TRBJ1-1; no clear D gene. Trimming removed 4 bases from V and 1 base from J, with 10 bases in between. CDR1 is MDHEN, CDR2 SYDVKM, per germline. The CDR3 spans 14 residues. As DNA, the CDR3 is TGTGCCAGCAGTTCCTCTTGGGGGAACACTGAAGCTTTCTTT. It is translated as CASSSSWGNTEAFF.

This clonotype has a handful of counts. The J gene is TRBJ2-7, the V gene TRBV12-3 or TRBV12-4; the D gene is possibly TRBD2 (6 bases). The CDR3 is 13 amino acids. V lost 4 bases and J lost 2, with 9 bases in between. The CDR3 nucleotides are TGTGCCAGCAGTTCGGGGGTTCCCTACGAGCAGTACTTC. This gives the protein CASSSGVPYEQYF.

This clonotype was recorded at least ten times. CDR3: CASSLGQGTPRWNIQYF. The CDR3 DNA reads as TGTGCCAGTAGTCTTGGACAGGGGACCCCGAGGTGGAACATTCAGTACTTC. V is TRBV19 and J is TRBJ2-4, with 9 nucleotides matching TRBD1. The CDR3 loop spans 17 amino acids. Looked up from germline, CDR1 is LNHDA and CDR2 is SQIVND (reference sequence). V lost 5 bases and J lost 7; bases outside the gene matches: 15. The full variable domain, in which reference TRBV19 and TRBJ2-4 provide the parts outside the CDR3, is DGGITQSPKYLFRKEGQNVTLSCEQNLNHDAMYWYRQDPGQGLRLIYYSQIVNDFQKGDIAEGYSVSREKKESFPLTVTSAQKNPTAFYLCASSLGQGTPRWNIQYFGAGTRLSVL.

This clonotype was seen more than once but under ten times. CDR3 amino acids: CASSLGLAGAVDTQYF. CDR3 nucleotides: TGTGCCAGCAGCTTAGGACTAGCGGGGGCGGTAGATACGCAGTATTTT. The chain joins TRBV7-2 to TRBJ2-3, with 12 nucleotides matching TRBD2. V shed 1 base, J shed 5 bases, and the junction held 4 bases outside the gene matches. Germline CDR1 reads SGHTA; CDR2 reads FQGNSA. This CDR3 region has 16 residues.

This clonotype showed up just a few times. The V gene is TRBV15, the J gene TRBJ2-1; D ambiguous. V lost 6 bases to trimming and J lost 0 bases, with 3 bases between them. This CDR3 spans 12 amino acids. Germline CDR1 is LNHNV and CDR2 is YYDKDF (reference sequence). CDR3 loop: CATRFSYNEQFF. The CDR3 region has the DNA TGTGCCACCAGGTTCTCCTACAATGAGCAGTTCTTC.

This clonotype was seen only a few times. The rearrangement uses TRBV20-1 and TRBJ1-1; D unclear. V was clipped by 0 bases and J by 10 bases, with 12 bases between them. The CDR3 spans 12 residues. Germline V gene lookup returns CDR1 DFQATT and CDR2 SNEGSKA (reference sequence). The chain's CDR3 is CSARDLGRGAFF. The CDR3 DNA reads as TGCAGTGCTAGAGATCTCGGGCGCGGAGCTTTCTTT.

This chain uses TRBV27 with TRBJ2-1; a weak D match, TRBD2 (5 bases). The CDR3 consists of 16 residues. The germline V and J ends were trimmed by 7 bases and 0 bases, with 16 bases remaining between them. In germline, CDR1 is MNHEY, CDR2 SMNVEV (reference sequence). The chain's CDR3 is CASKEALEISYNEQFF. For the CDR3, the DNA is TGTGCCAGCAAGGAGGCCTTAGAAATCTCCTACAATGAGCAGTTCTTC.

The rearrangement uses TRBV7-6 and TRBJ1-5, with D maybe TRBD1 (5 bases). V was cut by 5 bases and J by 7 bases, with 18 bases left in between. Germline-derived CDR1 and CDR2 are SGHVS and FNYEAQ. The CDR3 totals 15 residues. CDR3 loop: CASSKERRADQPQHF. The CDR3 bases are TGTGCCAGCAGCAAGGAGCGCAGGGCTGACCAGCCCCAGCATTTT.

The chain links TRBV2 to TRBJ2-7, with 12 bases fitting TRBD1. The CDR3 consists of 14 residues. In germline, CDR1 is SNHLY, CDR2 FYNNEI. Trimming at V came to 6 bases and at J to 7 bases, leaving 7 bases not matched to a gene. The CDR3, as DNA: TGTGCCAGCAGCGGGGGACAGGGGGCTCGGGAGCAGTACTTC. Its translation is CASSGGQGAREQYF. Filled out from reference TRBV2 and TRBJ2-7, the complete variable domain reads EPEVTQTPSHQVTQMGQEVILRCVPISNHLYFYWYRQILGQKVEFLVSFYNNEISEKSEIFDDQFSVERPDGSNFTLKIRSTKLEDSAMYFCASSGGQGAREQYFGPGTRLTVT.

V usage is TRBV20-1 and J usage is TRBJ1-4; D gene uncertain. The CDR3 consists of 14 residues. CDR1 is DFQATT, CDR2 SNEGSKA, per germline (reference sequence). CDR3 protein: CRAAGILYGEKLFF. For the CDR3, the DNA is TGCAGGGCTGCGGGGATACTCTACGGTGAAAAACTGTTTTTT.

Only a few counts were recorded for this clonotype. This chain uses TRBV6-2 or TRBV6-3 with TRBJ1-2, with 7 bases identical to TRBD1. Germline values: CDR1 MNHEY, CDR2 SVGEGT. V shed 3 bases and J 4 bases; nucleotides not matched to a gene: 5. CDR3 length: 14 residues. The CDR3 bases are TGTGCCAGCAGTTATCAGGGGGGAATCTATGGCTACACCTTC. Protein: CASSYQGGIYGYTF.

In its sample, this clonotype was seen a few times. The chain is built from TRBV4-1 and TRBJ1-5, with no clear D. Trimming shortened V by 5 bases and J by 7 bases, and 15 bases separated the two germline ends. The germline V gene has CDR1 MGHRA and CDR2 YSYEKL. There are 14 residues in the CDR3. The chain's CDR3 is CASSDIRTGQPQHF. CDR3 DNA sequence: TGCGCCAGCAGCGATATCCGTACGGGACAGCCCCAGCATTTT.

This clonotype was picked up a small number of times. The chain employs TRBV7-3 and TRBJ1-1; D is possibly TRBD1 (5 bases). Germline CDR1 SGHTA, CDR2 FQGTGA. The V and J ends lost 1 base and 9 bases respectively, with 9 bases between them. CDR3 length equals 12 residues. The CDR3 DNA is TGTGCCAGCAGCTTAATAGAGGGGAAAGCTTTCTTT. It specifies CASSLIEGKAFF.

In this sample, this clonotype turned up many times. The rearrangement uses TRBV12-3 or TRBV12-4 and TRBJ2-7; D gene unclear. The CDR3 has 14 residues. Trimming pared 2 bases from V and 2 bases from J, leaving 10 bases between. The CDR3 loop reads CASSLSWVAYEQYF. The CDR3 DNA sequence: TGTGCCAGCAGTTTATCGTGGGTAGCCTACGAGCAGTACTTC.

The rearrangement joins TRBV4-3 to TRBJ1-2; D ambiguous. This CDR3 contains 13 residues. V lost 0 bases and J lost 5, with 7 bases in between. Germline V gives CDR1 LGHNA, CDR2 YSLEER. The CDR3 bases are TGCGCCAGCAGCCAAGATAGCTCTTATGGCTACACCTTC. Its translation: CASSQDSSYGYTF.